This T cell receptor beta chain was sequenced for a study of blood T cells in healthy people across ages. Broader study findings: Long-lived and aged donors differed, with more naive CD4+ cells and higher diversity in the long-lived.

The CDR3 consists of 15 residues. J lost 0 bases, V lost 5 bases, and 1 base had no gene match. CDR1 and CDR2 from the germline V gene are SGHRS and YFSETQ. This clonotype was found a few times. No antigen is known for it. With a J-beta primer mix and a sample-barcoded 5' primer, a second PCR ran 7 to 11 cycles. Via MiXCR, TCRdb re-called the 5' RACE reads, giving one row per CDR3 protein. Counted here are about 680,000 distinct CDR3 sequences, 45% to 50% occurring once; the ten biggest clones make up roughly 31%. This rearrangement joins TRBV5-1 to TRBJ2-1, with 11 bases aligning to TRBD2. The clonotype originates from a woman aged 55 to 70 in good health. What was sequenced was blood. The CDR3 region is CASRTSGSSYNEQFF. CDR3 DNA sequence: TGCGCCAGCAGAACTAGCGGGAGCTCCTACAATGAGCAGTTCTTC.